This T cell receptor beta chain was captured by sequencing in a study of shared clonotypes between healthy human individuals. This CDR3 has 15 residues. Trimming removed 4 bases from V and 4 bases from J, with 14 bases in between. Germline V gives CDR1 MGHRA, CDR2 YSYEKL. Positive CCR7 selection of CD45RO-negative cells yielded the naive CD8 cells, and terminally differentiated effector memory CD45RA+ cells were excluded. This was a deep-level run. Profiling relied on immunoSEQ multiplex PCR, and the TCRdb table lists in-frame clones only, not all of them. The data hold 1.5 million to 2.5 million clones, with over 85% observed a single time.

The TCR was taken from a man between 18 and 35 years old in good health. The specimen sequenced was naive CD8+ T cells sorted from blood. The V call is TRBV4-1, the J call TRBJ1-5, with D unresolved. CDR3 coding DNA: TGCGCCAGCAGCCCCCTTTATGTTAGTAATCAGCCCCAGCATTTT. It is translated as CASSPLYVSNQPQHF.